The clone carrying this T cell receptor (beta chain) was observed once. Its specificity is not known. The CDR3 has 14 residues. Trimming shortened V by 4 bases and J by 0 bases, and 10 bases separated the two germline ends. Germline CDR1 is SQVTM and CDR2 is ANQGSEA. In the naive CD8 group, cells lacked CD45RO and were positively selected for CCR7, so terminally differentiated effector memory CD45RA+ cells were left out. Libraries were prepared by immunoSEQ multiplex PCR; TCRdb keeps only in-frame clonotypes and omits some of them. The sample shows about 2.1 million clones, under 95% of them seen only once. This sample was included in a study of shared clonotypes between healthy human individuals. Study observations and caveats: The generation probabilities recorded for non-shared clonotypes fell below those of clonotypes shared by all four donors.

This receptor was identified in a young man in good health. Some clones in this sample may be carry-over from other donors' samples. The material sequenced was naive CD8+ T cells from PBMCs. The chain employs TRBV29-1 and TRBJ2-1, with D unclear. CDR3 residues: CSVVSLTSYNEQFF. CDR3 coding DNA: TGCAGCGTTGTGTCTCTGACCTCCTACAATGAGCAGTTCTTC.